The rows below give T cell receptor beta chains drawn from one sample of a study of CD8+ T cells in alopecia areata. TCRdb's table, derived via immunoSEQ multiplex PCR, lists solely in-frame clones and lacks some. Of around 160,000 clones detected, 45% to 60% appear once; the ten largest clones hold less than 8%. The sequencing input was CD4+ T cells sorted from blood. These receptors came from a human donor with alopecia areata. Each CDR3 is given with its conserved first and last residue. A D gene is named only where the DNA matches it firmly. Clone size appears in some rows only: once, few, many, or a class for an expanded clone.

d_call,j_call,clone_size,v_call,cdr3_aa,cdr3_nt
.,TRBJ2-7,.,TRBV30,CAWNVGYEQYF,TGTGCCTGGAACGTTGGGTACGAGCAGTACTTC
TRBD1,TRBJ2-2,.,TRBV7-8,CASSLGTQGEGELFF,TGTGCCAGCAGCCTCGGGACACAGGGGGAGGGGGAGCTGTTTTTT
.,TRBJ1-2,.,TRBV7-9,CASSTQTGGYTF,TGTGCCAGCAGCACACAGACAGGAGGCTACACCTTC
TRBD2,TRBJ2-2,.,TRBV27,CASTLGGRANTGELFF,TGTGCCAGCACTCTCGGCGGGAGGGCTAACACCGGGGAGCTGTTTTTT
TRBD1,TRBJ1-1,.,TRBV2,CASRAGGTEAFF,TGTGCCAGCAGAGCAGGGGGCACTGAAGCTTTCTTT
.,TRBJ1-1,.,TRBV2,CASRRQFLNTEAFF,TGTGCCAGCAGGCGACAATTTTTGAACACTGAAGCTTTCTTT
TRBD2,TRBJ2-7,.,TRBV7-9,CASSLAGVQEQYF,TGTGCCAGCAGCCTAGCGGGAGTCCAGGAGCAGTACTTC
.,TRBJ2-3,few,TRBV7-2,CASSFLEDTQYF,TGTGCCAGCAGCTTTCTAGAGGATACGCAGTATTTT
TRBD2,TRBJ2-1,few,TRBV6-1,CASSGTRWSFEQFF,TGTGCCAGCAGTGGGACTAGATGGAGTTTCGAGCAGTTCTTC
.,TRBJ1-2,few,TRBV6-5,CASRERAGGGYTF,TGTGCCAGCAGGGAGAGGGCGGGTGGTGGCTACACCTTC
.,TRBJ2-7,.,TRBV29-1,CSVSFRGSEQYF,TGCAGCGTTTCCTTCAGGGGCAGCGAGCAGTACTTC
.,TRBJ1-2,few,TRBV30,CAWSVGGQGRYTF,TGTGCCTGGAGTGTAGGGGGTCAGGGCCGCTACACCTTC
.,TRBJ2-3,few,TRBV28,CASSSRDRGTDTQYF,TGTGCCAGCAGCTCCCGGGACCGAGGCACAGATACGCAGTATTTT
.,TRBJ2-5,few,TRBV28,CASSTNRAVETQYF,TGTGCCAGCAGTACAAACCGGGCCGTAGAGACCCAGTACTTC
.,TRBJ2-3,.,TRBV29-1,CSVEEGGSTDTQYF,TGCAGCGTTGAGGAGGGGGGAAGCACAGATACGCAGTATTTT
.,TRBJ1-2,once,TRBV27,CASKGGAQGGYTF,TGTGCCAGCAAGGGTGGTGCCCAAGGTGGCTACACCTTC
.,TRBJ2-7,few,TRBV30,CAWSIHEQYF,TGTGCCTGGAGTATCCACGAGCAGTACTTC
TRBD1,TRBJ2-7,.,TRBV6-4,CASSPGTGGSYEQYF,TGTGCCAGCAGTCCCGGGACAGGGGGCTCCTACGAGCAGTACTTC
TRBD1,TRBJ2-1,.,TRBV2,CASMLTGTGVHEQFF,TGTGCCAGCATGCTAACCGGGACAGGGGTCCATGAGCAGTTCTTC
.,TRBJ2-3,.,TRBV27,CASSLESVGTDTQYF,TGTGCCAGCAGTTTGGAGAGCGTGGGCACAGATACGCAGTATTTT
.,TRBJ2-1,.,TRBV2,CASSELAGYNEQFF,TGTGCCAGCAGTGAGTTGGCGGGGTACAATGAGCAGTTCTTC
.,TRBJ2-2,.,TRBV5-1,CASSLGGGATGELFF,TGCGCCAGCAGCTTAGGTGGAGGGGCCACCGGGGAGCTGTTTTTT
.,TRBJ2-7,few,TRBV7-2,CASSLKYEQYF,TGTGCCAGCAGCTTAAAGTACGAGCAGTACTTC
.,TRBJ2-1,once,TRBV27,CASSLLGGSSYNEQFF,TGTGCCAGCAGTTTACTCGGTGGGAGTTCCTACAATGAGCAGTTCTTC
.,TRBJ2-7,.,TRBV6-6,CASNRGDEQYF,TGTGCCAGCAATAGGGGAGACGAGCAGTACTTC
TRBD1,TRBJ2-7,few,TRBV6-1,CASGTGINYEQYF,TGTGCCAGTGGGACAGGGATAAACTACGAGCAGTACTTC
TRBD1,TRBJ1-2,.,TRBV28,CASSLATGYGYTF,TGTGCCAGCAGTTTAGCGACAGGGTATGGCTACACCTTC
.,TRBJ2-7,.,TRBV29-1,CSVEVGGTTYEQYF,TGCAGCGTTGAAGTGGGCGGGACAACCTACGAGCAGTACTTC
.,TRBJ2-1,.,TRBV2,CASMGARAYNEQFF,TGTGCCAGCATGGGCGCCCGAGCCTACAATGAGCAGTTCTTC
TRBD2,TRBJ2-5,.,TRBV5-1,CASSLVASGRVKETQYF,TGCGCCAGCAGCTTGGTCGCTAGCGGGAGGGTTAAAGAGACCCAGTACTTC
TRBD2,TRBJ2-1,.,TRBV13,CASSLVKKASGYNEQFF,TGTGCCAGCAGCTTGGTGAAAAAGGCTAGCGGTTACAATGAGCAGTTCTTC
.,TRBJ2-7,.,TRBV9,CASSVAGSKAYEQYF,TGTGCCAGCAGCGTAGCCGGAAGTAAAGCCTACGAGCAGTACTTC
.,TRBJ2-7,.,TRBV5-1,CASSKDTLSYEQYF,TGCGCCAGCAGCAAGGACACCCTATCCTACGAGCAGTACTTC
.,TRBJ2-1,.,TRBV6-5,CASSPTGIEQFF,TGTGCCAGCAGTCCCACGGGGATCGAACAGTTCTTC
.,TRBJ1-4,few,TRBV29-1,CSARTASAEKLFF,TGCAGCGCCCGGACAGCCTCGGCGGAAAAACTGTTTTTT
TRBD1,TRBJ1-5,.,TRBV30,CAWSPLPRGQGFYQPQHF,TGTGCCTGGAGCCCCCTTCCGAGGGGACAGGGTTTTTATCAGCCCCAGCATTTT
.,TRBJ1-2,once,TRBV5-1,CASSNDGSGYGYTF,TGCGCCAGCAGCAATGACGGGTCTGGCTATGGCTACACCTTC
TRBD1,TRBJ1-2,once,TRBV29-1,CSAADRVGDGYTF,TGCAGCGCTGCGGACAGGGTTGGCGATGGCTACACCTTC
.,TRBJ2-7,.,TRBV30,CAWSVPQPPVREQYF,TGTGCCTGGAGTGTCCCACAGCCGCCCGTGAGGGAGCAGTACTTC
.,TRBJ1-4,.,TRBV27,CASSFEGGREKLFF,TGTGCCAGCAGTTTTGAGGGAGGACGTGAAAAACTGTTTTTT
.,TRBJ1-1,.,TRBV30,CAWSPAAEAFF,TGTGCCTGGAGTCCGGCCGCTGAAGCTTTCTTT
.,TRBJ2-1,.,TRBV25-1,CASSEAHPSEQFF,TGTGCCAGCAGTGAAGCCCATCCGTCTGAGCAGTTCTTC
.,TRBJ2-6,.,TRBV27,CASSFDPPRRVSSGANVLTF,TGTGCCAGCAGTTTTGATCCCCCCCGGAGGGTTAGCTCTGGGGCCAACGTCCTGACTTTC